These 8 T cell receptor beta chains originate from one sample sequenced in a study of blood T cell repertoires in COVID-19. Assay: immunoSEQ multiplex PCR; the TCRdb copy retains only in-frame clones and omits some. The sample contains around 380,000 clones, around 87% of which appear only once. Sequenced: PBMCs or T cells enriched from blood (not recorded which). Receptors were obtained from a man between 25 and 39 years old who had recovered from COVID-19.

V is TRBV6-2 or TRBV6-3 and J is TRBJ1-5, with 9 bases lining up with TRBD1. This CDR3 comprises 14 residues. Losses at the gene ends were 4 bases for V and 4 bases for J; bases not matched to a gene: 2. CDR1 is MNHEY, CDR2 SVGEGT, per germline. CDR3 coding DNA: TGTGCCAGCAGTTCCGGGACAGGGAATCAGCCCCAGCATTTT. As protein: CASSSGTGNQPQHF.

In DNA form, the CDR3 reads TGTGCCAGCAGTTACGGTGGCTATGGCTACACCTTC. Translated: CASSYGGYGYTF. The chain links TRBV12-3 or TRBV12-4 to TRBJ1-2; D remains unclear. The length of the CDR3 is 12 residues. Trimming left V 4 bases short and J 4 bases short, with 7 bases between.

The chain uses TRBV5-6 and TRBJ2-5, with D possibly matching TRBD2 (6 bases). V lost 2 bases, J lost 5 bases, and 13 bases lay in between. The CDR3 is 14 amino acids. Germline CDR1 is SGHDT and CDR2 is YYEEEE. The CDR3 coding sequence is TGTGCCAGCAGCTTAGGCGCGGGGTGGGAGACCCAGTACTTC. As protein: CASSLGAGWETQYF.

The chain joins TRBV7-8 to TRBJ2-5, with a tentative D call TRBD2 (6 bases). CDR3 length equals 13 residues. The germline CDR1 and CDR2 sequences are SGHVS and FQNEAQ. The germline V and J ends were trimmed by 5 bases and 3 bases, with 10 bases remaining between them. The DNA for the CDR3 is TGTGCCAGCAGCCCTCGACTAGAAGAGACCCAGTACTTC. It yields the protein CASSPRLEETQYF.

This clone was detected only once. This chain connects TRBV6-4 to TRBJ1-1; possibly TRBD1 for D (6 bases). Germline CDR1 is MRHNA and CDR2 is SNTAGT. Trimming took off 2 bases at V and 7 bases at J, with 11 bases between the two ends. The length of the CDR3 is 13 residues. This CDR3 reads CASSDVAGVEAFF. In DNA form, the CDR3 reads TGTGCCAGCAGTGACGTGGCAGGGGTTGAAGCTTTCTTT.

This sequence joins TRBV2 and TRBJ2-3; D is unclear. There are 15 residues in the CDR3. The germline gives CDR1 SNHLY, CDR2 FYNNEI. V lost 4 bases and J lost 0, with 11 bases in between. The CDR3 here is CASSALGGSTDTQYF. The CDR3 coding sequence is TGTGCCAGCAGTGCCCTTGGCGGCAGCACAGATACGCAGTATTTT.

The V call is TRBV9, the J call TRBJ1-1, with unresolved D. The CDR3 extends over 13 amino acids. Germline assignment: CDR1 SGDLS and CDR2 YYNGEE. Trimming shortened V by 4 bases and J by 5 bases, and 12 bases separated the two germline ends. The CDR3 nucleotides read TGTGCCAGCAGCCACGGGGTTGAGACTGAAGCTTTCTTT. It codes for CASSHGVETEAFF.

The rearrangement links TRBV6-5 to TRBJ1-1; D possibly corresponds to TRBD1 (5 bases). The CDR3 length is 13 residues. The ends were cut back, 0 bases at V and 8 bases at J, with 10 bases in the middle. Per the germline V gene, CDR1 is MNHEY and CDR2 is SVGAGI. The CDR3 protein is CASSYSMQGEAFF. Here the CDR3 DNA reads TGTGCCAGCAGTTACTCGATGCAGGGAGAAGCTTTCTTT.